This T cell receptor (beta chain) was obtained from a study of cytomegalovirus exposure and HLA in healthy donors. Study outcomes and limitations: In a later analysis, most CMV-associated TCR beta chains appeared HLA-restricted.

On this clone itself: Its cognate antigen is unknown. This specimen includes other DNA sequences encoding the same CDR3.

V was clipped by 0 bases and J by 11 bases; unmatched bases: 3. The CDR3 is 13 amino acids. Use of 60 Vbeta and 13 Jbeta primers characterized the PCR. Generated by immunoSEQ multiplex PCR, the TCRdb table keeps only in-frame clones and is missing some. This repertoire shows around 200,000 clones, roughly 80% found once; its top ten account for around 3.2%. This sequence was found in a female donor in good health and CMV-seronegative. J is TRBJ1-1 and V is TRBV23-1; TRBD1 matches at 10 bases. TRBV23-1 is an ORF; its function is uncertain. The specimen sequenced was PBMCs. CDR3 amino acids: CASSQSLGQGAFF. Written as DNA, the CDR3 is TGCGCCAGCAGTCAATCGCTGGGACAGGGGGCTTTCTTT.